One and the same sample provided the 13 T cell receptor beta chains below, sequenced in a study of cytomegalovirus exposure and HLA in healthy donors. A multiplex PCR was run with 60 Vbeta primers and 13 Jbeta primers. Sequencing used immunoSEQ multiplex PCR; TCRdb keeps in-frame clones, though not all of them. The sample holds 160,000 or so clones, around three quarters seen once. The sequenced material came from PBMCs. These receptors were collected from a man aged 30 to 45 in good health and CMV-seropositive.

This clone was recorded only once. The chain recombines TRBV2 with TRBJ1-2; a weak D match, TRBD1 (5 bases). From germline, CDR1 is SNHLY and CDR2 FYNNEI. V lost 3 bases and J 4 bases, leaving 15 bases between the germline ends. The CDR3 length is 15 residues. The CDR3 nucleotides read TGTGCCAGCAGTGATCTGCCAGGGAATATCTATGGCTACACCTTC. It codes for CASSDLPGNIYGYTF.

V and J are TRBV28 and TRBJ2-6; a weak D match, TRBD2 (6 bases). CDR1 and CDR2 (germline): MDHEN, SYDVKM. Trimming stripped 6 bases from V and 0 bases from J, with 24 bases between. The CDR3 has 20 residues. Written as DNA, the CDR3 is TGTGCCAGCAGCCCGTTGGGGAGGACCTTTCTTAGCTCTGGGGCCAACGTCCTGACTTTC. It translates to CASSPLGRTFLSSGANVLTF.

The chain uses TRBV12-5 and TRBJ2-6; weak D call: TRBD1 (6 bases). In germline, CDR1 is LGHNT, CDR2 FRNRAP. With 0 bases removed from V and 0 bases from J, the gap between germline ends came to 15 bases. The CDR3 contains 19 residues. Here the CDR3 DNA reads TGTGCTAGTGGTTTGGTACTGGGGGCAGAGAGCTCTGGGGCCAACGTCCTGACTTTC. Encoded protein: CASGLVLGAESSGANVLTF. The full variable domain, rest sourced from reference TRBV12-5 and TRBJ2-6, is DARVTQTPRHKVTEMGQEVTMRCQPILGHNTVFWYRQTMMQGLELLAYFRNRAPLDDSGMPKDRFSAEMPDATLATLKIQPSEPRDSAVYFCASGLVLGAESSGANVLTFGAGSRLTVL.

J is TRBJ2-2 and V is TRBV19, with D possibly being TRBD2 (5 bases). CDR3 length equals 13 residues. CDR1 LNHDA and CDR2 SQIVND come from the germline V gene (reference sequence). Deletions cut 7 bases from V and 6 bases from J, with 12 bases between. Here the CDR3 reads CASTVTGAGELFF. DNA of the CDR3: TGTGCCAGTACCGTGACCGGGGCCGGGGAGCTGTTTTTT. The variable domain in full, with the rest retrieved from reference TRBV19 and TRBJ2-2, is DGGITQSPKYLFRKEGQNVTLSCEQNLNHDAMYWYRQDPGQGLRLIYYSQIVNDFQKGDIAEGYSVSREKKESFPLTVTSAQKNPTAFYLCASTVTGAGELFFGEGSRLTVL.

The chain links TRBV19 to TRBJ1-5; 10 bases align to TRBD1. Trimming cost V 6 bases and J 5 bases; bases outside gene matches: 7. Per germline, CDR1 LNHDA and CDR2 SQIVND (reference sequence). The CDR3 has 15 amino acids. As DNA, the CDR3 is TGTGCCAGTAGCCTGACAGGGGGCAACTATCAGCCCCAGCATTTT. Translated, it gives CASSLTGGNYQPQHF.

The chain is built from TRBV29-1 and TRBJ2-1; TRBD1 agrees at 10 bases. The germline V gene encodes CDR1 SQVTM and CDR2 ANQGSEA. The CDR3 sequence is 13 residues long. V lost 7 bases to trimming and J lost 5 bases; unmatched junction nucleotides: 5. The CDR3: CSGKDRGDNEQFF. For the CDR3, the DNA is TGCAGCGGAAAGGACAGGGGGGACAATGAGCAGTTCTTC.

V and J are TRBV18 and TRBJ2-7, with 9 bases identical to TRBD1. The germline V gene has CDR1 KGHSH and CDR2 LQKENI. Trimming cost V 6 bases and J 3 bases; bases outside gene matches: 9. CDR3 size: 15 residues. The DNA of the CDR3 is TGTGCCAGCTCCCAAGGACAGGGGCTCAACTACGAGCAGTACTTC. Protein sequence: CASSQGQGLNYEQYF.

This clone was seen only once. This chain connects TRBV27 to TRBJ2-7, with a possible D match to TRBD1 (6 bases). CDR1 MNHEY and CDR2 SMNVEV come from the germline V gene (reference sequence). The CDR3 length is 15 residues. Deletions cut 6 bases from V and 6 bases from J, with 21 bases between. The CDR3 DNA sequence: TGTGCCAGCAGACCATCGGGTCTGGGGGCTGTCGAGCAGTACTTC. This codes for CASRPSGLGAVEQYF.

This clone has a handful of counts. The chain uses TRBV5-5 and TRBJ1-5, with D unclear. From germline, CDR1 is SGHKS and CDR2 YYEKEE (reference sequence). V lost 0 bases to trimming and J lost 6 bases, with 10 bases between them. The CDR3 sequence is 14 residues long. Here the CDR3 reads CASSLGRIGQPQHF. In nucleotides, the CDR3 is TGTGCCAGCAGCTTGGGTAGAATTGGTCAGCCCCAGCATTTT.

This chain connects TRBV9 to TRBJ2-7; 12 bases map to TRBD1. Trimming took 4 bases from V and 5 from J; bases not matched to a gene: 4. The CDR3 runs to 14 residues. Germline V CDR1 and CDR2: SGDLS, YYNGEE. The CDR3, as DNA: TGTGCCAGCAGCCCCGGGACAGGGGGCCACGAGCAGTACTTC. Encoded protein: CASSPGTGGHEQYF.

The chain employs TRBV27 and TRBJ2-1; D ambiguous. Trimming pared 4 bases from V and 8 bases from J, leaving 6 bases between. The CDR3 is 11 residues long. Germline V CDR1 and CDR2: MNHEY, SMNVEV (reference sequence). CDR3 in amino acids: CASSYFDEQFF. Here the CDR3 DNA reads TGTGCCAGCAGTTACTTCGATGAGCAGTTCTTC.

The chain combines TRBV28 with TRBJ2-3, with 12 bases lining up with TRBD2. CDR1 is MDHEN, CDR2 SYDVKM, per germline. Trimming cost V 4 bases and J 6 bases; bases outside gene matches: 14. The CDR3 is 18 residues long. For the CDR3, the DNA is TGTGCCAGCAGTTACGGGACTAGCGGGCAGACGCCGCAGGATACGCAGTATTTT. Translated: CASSYGTSGQTPQDTQYF. Complete variable domain (other parts from reference TRBV28 and TRBJ2-3): DVKVTQSSRYLVKRTGEKVFLECVQDMDHENMFWYRQDPGLGLRLIYFSYDVKMKEKGDIPEGYSVSREKKERFSLILESASTNQTSMYLCASSYGTSGQTPQDTQYFGPGTRLTVL.

The CDR3 DNA reads as TGTGCCAGCAGGCCAGGACAGGGTTGGACTGAAGCTTTCTTT. The encoded protein is CASRPGQGWTEAFF. The rearrangement joins TRBV28 to TRBJ1-1, with TRBD1 identical over 8 bases. Germline V gene lookup returns CDR1 MDHEN and CDR2 SYDVKM. The CDR3 is made up of 14 amino acids. The junction had 8 bases not matched to a gene; V was cut back by 6 bases and J by 5 bases.